Detailed here is one TCR beta chain. J was trimmed by 0 bases and V by 4 bases; bases with no gene match: 5. The CDR3 consists of 15 residues. CDR1 SGHDT and CDR2 YYEEEE come from the germline V gene. The data stem from a study of T cell changes during pregnancy in multiple sclerosis. Profiled with immunoSEQ multiplex PCR; TCRdb holds only in-frame clones, not every one. The repertoire includes fewer than 85,000 clones, about 93% of them detected once, and 2% to 3% sits in the top ten. The source of this sequence is a female donor in good health, enrolled as a control in a pregnancy study. The gene calls are TRBV5-6 and TRBJ2-7, with 9 bases lining up with TRBD1. This specimen consisted of peripheral blood, obtained after pregnancy. CDR3 DNA sequence: TGTGCCAGCAGCACCGGGACAGGGTACTCCTACGAGCAGTACTTC. It is translated as CASSTGTGYSYEQYF.